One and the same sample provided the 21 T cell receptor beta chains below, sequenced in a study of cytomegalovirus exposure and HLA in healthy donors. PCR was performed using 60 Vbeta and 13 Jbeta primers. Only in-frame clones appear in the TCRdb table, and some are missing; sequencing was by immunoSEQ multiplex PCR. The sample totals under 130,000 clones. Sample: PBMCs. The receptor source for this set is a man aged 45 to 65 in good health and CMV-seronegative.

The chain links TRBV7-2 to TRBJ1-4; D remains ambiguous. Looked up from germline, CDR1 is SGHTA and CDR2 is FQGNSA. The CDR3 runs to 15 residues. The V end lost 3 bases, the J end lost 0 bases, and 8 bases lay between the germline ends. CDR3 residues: CASSFAGTTNEKLFF. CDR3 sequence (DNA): TGTGCCAGCAGCTTCGCCGGGACAACTAATGAAAAACTGTTTTTT.

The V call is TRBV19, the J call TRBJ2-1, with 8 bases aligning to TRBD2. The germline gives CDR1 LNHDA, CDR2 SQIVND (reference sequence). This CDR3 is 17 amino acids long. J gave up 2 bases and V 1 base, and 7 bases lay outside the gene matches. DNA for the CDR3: TGTGCCAGTAGTATAGCGGGGGGGCAGATAACCTACAATGAGCAGTTCTTC. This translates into CASSIAGGQITYNEQFF.

This chain's CDR3 is CASSYGRSGFTLHF. The CDR3 nucleotides read TGTGCCAGCAGTTACGGGAGGAGTGGTTTCACCCTCCACTTT. The chain recombines TRBV6-5 with TRBJ1-6; D not certain. The germline CDR1 and CDR2 sequences are MNHEY and SVGAGI. The V end was cut by 2 bases, the J end by 14 bases, with 16 bases between. The CDR3 covers 14 residues.

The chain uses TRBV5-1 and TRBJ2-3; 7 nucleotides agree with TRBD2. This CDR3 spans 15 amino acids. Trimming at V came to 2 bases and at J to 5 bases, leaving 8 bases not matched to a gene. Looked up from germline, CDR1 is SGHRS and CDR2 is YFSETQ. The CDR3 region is CASSFRGGYLDTQYF. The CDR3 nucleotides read TGCGCCAGCAGCTTCCGCGGGGGTTACTTAGATACGCAGTATTTT.

Here the CDR3 DNA reads TGTGCCAGCACCACAACGGTCGGGTACGAGCAGTACTTC. The encoded protein is CASTTTVGYEQYF. The chain links TRBV18 to TRBJ2-7; D gene uncertain. Germline CDR1 is KGHSH and CDR2 is LQKENI. Trimming took off 8 bases at V and 4 bases at J, with 15 bases between the two ends. This CDR3 has 13 amino acids. Full variable domain (remainder filled in from reference TRBV18 and TRBJ2-7): NAGVMQNPRHLVRRRGQEARLRCSPMKGHSHVYWYRQLPEEGLKFMVYLQKENIIDESGMPKERFSAEFPKEGPSILRIQQVVRGDSAAYFCASTTTVGYEQYFGPGTRLTVT.

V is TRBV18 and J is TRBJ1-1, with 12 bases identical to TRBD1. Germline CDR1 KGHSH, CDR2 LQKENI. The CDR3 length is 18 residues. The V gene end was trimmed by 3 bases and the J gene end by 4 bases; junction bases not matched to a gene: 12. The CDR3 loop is CASSPLGTGGDLGTEAFF. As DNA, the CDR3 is TGTGCCAGCTCACCTCTAGGGACAGGGGGCGATCTGGGCACTGAAGCTTTCTTT.

CDR3 bases: TGTGCCAGCAGCTGGGGGCAGATCAACTATGGCTACACCTTC. As protein: CASSWGQINYGYTF. The rearrangement links TRBV5-4 to TRBJ1-2, with D possibly TRBD1 on 6 matching bases. CDR1 is SGHNT, CDR2 YYREEE, per germline (reference sequence). This CDR3 has 14 amino acids. The V gene lost 3 bases and the J gene lost 2 bases, with 11 bases spanning the gap.

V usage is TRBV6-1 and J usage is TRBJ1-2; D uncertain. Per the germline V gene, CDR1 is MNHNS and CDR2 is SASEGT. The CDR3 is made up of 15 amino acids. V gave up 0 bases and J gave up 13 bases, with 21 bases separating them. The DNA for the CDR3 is TGTGCCAGCAGTGAAGCGGGTGTCTTGGAGTTAAGTAGCACCTTC. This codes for CASSEAGVLELSSTF.

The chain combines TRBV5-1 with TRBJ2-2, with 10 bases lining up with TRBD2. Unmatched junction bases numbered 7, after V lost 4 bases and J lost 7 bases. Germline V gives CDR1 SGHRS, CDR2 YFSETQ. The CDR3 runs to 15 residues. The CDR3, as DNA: TGCGCCAGCAGCGCCGGACTAGCGGACAACGGGGAGCTGTTTTTT. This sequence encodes CASSAGLADNGELFF. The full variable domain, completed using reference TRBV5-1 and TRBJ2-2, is KAGVTQTPRYLIKTRGQQVTLSCSPISGHRSVSWYQQTPGQGLQFLFEYFSETQRNKGNFPGRFSGRQFSNSRSEMNVSTLELGDSALYLCASSAGLADNGELFFGEGSRLTVL.

Here the CDR3 reads CASSLRGGFYNEQFF. CDR3 nucleotide sequence: TGTGCCAGCAGTTTAAGAGGGGGCTTCTACAATGAGCAGTTCTTC. The rearrangement uses TRBV6-5 and TRBJ2-1; 7 nucleotides line up with TRBD1. The CDR3 runs to 15 residues. The trim removed 4 bases at V and 3 bases at J, leaving 6 bases unmatched. Germline V lookup: CDR1 MNHEY, CDR2 SVGAGI.

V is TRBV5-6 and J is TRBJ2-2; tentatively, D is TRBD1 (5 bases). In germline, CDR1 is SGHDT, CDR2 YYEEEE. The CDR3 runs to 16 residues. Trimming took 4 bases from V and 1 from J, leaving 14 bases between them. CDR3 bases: TGTGCCAGCAGCCCCCTCGGGCAGGGGAACACCGGGGAGCTGTTTTTT. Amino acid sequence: CASSPLGQGNTGELFF.

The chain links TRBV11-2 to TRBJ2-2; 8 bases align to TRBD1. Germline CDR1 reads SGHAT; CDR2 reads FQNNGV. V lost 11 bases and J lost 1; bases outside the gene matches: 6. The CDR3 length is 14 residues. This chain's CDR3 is CAEGTGGNTGELFF. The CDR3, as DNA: TGTGCCGAGGGGACAGGAGGGAACACCGGGGAGCTGTTTTTT.

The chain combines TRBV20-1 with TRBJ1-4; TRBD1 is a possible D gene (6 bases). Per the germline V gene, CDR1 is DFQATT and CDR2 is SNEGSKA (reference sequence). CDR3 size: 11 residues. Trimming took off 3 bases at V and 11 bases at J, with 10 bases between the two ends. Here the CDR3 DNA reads TGCAGTGCTAGGGGCCAGGGGAAACTGTTTTTT. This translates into CSARGQGKLFF.

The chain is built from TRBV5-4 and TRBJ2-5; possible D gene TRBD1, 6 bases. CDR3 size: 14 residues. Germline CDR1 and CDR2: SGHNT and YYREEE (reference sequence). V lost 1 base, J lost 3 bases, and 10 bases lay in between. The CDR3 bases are TGTGCCAGCAGCTTGATGGGGGCGGAAGAGACCCAGTACTTC. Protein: CASSLMGAEETQYF.

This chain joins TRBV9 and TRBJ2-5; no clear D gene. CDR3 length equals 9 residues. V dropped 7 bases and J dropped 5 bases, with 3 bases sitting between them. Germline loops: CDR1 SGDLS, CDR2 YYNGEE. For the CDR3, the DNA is TGTGCCAGCGGCGAGACCCAGTACTTC. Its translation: CASGETQYF.

CDR3 region: CASSDSTGGQYNEQFF. CDR3 sequence (DNA): TGTGCCAGCAGTGACTCAACGGGAGGGCAATACAATGAGCAGTTCTTC. The rearrangement uses TRBV2 and TRBJ2-1, with TRBD2 identical over 8 bases. From germline, CDR1 is SNHLY and CDR2 FYNNEI. V lost 3 bases and J lost 4; bases outside the gene matches: 8. This CDR3 spans 16 amino acids.

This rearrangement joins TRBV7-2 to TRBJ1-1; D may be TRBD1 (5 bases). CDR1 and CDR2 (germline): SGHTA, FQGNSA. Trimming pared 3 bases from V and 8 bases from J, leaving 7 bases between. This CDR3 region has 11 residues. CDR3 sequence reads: CASSFSGEAFF. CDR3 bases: TGTGCCAGCAGCTTTTCAGGGGAAGCTTTCTTT.

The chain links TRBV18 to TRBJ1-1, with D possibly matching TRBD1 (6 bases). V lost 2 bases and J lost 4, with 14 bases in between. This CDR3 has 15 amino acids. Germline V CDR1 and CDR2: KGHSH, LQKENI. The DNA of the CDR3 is TGTGCCAGCTCACCATCGACAGAAGGGGGCACTGAAGCTTTCTTT. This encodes CASSPSTEGGTEAFF.

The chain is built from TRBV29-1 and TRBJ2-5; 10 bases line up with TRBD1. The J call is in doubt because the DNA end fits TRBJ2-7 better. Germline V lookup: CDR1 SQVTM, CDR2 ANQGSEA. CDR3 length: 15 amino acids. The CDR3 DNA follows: TGCAGCGTCGCCGGGTTGGGACAGGGGCCCTACGAGCAGTACTTC. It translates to CSVAGLGQGPYEQYF.

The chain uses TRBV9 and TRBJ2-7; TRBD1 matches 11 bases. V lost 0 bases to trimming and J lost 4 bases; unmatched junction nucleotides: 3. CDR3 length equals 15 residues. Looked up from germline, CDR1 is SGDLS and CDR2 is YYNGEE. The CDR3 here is CASSVGGTGGYEQYF. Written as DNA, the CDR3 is TGTGCCAGCAGCGTAGGGGGGACAGGGGGGTACGAGCAGTACTTC.

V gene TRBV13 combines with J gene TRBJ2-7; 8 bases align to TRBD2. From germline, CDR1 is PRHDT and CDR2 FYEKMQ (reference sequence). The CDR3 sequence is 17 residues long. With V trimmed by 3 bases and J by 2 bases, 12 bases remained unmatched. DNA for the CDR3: TGTGCCAGCAGCTTGTTCCCTTTGGCGGGAGGTGCCTACGAGCAGTACTTC. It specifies CASSLFPLAGGAYEQYF.